This TCR beta chain is drawn from a study of molecular identifiers for immune sequencing clone quantification (dated by TCRdb to the late 2010s). Regarding the study in general: For a replicate experiment, RNA from roughly 20,000 or 100,000 naive CD8 T cells was divided into five aliquots, and four of the five aliquots were sequenced. CD8 T cells were used in a methods study to benchmark molecular-identifier clustering-based TCR repertoire sequencing (MIDCIRS) and TCR RNA copy counting. What the work shows at the level of the full study, not this receptor alone: Even against a background of 750,000 to 1,000,000 naive CD8 T cells, spiked-in Jurkat TCR RNA amounting to a single cell's worth was reported to be detectable. Identical TCR molecules sharing a barcode could cause highly expanded clone sizes to be underestimated. In CMV-specific effector cells, clones with more than 20 RNA copies accounted for over 99% of molecules, whereas in naive cells such clones accounted for under 1%. The naive libraries included spiked-in Jurkat TCR RNA (roughly nine copies' worth), and this RNA is not part of the donor repertoire. When barcode sub-clustering was omitted, TCR diversity was inflated by chimeric consensus sequences, with chimeras reaching as high as 47%. Modeling indicated approximately 3.2 TCR RNA copies recovered per cell, compared with 7.5 to 10 by digital PCR, which implies a capture efficiency of 25% to 35%.

Libraries were made using PCR. The listed sequencing device is Illumina HiSeq 4000. Bulk TCR libraries were generated as previously described, with the TCR primers listed in Table S5 used. Total RNA was purified with the Qiagen AllPrep DNA/RNA kit. Before any analysis, reads coming from multiple sequencing runs of the same library were combined into one pool. The authors' pipeline ran thus. Reads were retained only if their TCR constant sequence matched exactly, and those retained reads were trimmed to 150 nt and grouped according to their 12-nt molecular barcodes. Reads within each barcode group were sub-clustered using a 15% Levenshtein threshold, and quality-weighted consensus sequences were constructed for each RNA molecule. Non-functional sequences were excluded, and lower-count sequences lying one edit away from another sequence were also excluded. Barcode sub-clusters with fewer than 20% of the maximum read count were removed, based on fitting two negative binomial distributions. In TCRdb, the public reads were trimmed at Q25 with fastp and aligned with MiXCR, with productive beta chains retained. Identical CDR3 proteins give one entry, which carries the most common genes and DNA. TCRdb's processing, not the authors' own work, is the source of the V and J calls. This sample is represented by 85,000 to 90,000 distinct CDR3 sequences; under 20% of them were singletons. Together, the top ten hold roughly 0.85% of the sample.

This clonotype came up many times. Its binding antigen is unknown. No clone much larger than this one lies a single base away; base qualities are absent. Libraries of naive CD8 T cells were built from anywhere between about 17,000 and 1,000,000 sorted cells, with 10%, 30% or 50% of the purified RNA used. On a BD FACSAria II, naive CD8 T cells were FACS-sorted as CD8+CD4-CCR7+CD45RA+ and collected into RLT Plus buffer. To test detection sensitivity, Jurkat RNA equivalent to over 8 TCR copies was spiked into samples of roughly 17,000-1,000,000 naive CD8 T cells. Enrichment of CD8 T cells was performed with RosetteSep CD8+ T Cell Enrichment Cocktail and Ficoll-Paque, after which ACK red cell lysis was carried out. Trimming costs V 1 base and J 6 bases, and their ends lie 15 bases apart. CDR1 is given as SGHTA and CDR2 as FQGNSA, both from the germline V gene. Taken from cysteine to phenylalanine, the CDR3 has 16 residues. Of all the DNA, just the CDR3 is kept, 48 bases in frame from base 1.

Sequenced sample: naive CD8+ T cells from blood, with Jurkat cell RNA spiked in. What the cell subset or site label conveys for this sample: FACS-sorted CD8+CD4-CCR7+CD45RA+ naive T cells. This clonotype was sampled from a human donor in good health. Some libraries in this study had Jurkat cell RNA spiked in. In this chain, TRBV7-2 is recombined with TRBJ2-2; a confident D gene designation cannot be given. The DNA sequence reads TGTGCCAGCAGCTTAGGTTATGCAGGTTCGGCCGGGGAGCTGTTTTTT. Translated, it reads CASSLGYAGSAGELFF. With all but the CDR3 taken from the reference TRBV7-2 and TRBJ2-2 genes, the full variable domain is: GAGVSQSPSNKVTEKGKDVELRCDPISGHTALYWYRQSLGQGLEFLIYFQGNSAPDKSGLPSDRFSAERTGGSVSTLTIQRTQQEDSAVYLCASSLGYAGSAGELFFGEGSRLTVL.